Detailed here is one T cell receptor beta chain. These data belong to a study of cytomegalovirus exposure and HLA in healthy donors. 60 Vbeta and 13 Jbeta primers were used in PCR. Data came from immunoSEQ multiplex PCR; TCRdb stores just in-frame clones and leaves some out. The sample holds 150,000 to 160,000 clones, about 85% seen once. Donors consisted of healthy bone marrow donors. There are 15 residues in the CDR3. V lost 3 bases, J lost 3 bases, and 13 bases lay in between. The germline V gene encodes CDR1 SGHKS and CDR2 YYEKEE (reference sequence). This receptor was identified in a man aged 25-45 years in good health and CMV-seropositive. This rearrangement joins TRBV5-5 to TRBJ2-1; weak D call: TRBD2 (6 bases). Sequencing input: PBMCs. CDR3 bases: TGTGCCAGCAGCTCGACCTCCGGGAGCTACAATGAGCAGTTCTTC. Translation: CASSSTSGSYNEQFF.